This TCR beta chain emerged from a study of cytotoxic CD8 clonotypes in ibrutinib-treated CLL. Whole-study context: The samples contained hundreds of thousands of productive templates on average. They also contained an average of about 100,000 productive rearrangements. Whole-study findings and limits: Clonality (at baseline) was higher than in age-matched healthy donors and tracked circulating CD8+ T-cell counts.

Remarks on this clone: Its specificity is unknown.

Clones were read by immunoSEQ multiplex PCR, and TCRdb kept only the in-frame ones, dropping some. The data show some 200,000 clones, about three quarters seen once. V lost 1 base and J lost 1, with 7 bases in between. The CDR3 length is 14 residues. Germline lookup yields CDR1 SGHTA and CDR2 FQGNSA. This TCR was sampled from a human donor with chronic lymphocytic leukemia. This chain connects TRBV7-2 to TRBJ2-5; D uncertain. This specimen consisted of PBMCs, obtained after 12 months of ibrutinib treatment. The CDR3 sequence is CASSLGHFQETQYF. The CDR3 DNA reads as TGTGCCAGCAGCTTAGGACACTTCCAAGAGACCCAGTACTTC.